This T cell receptor beta chain was captured by sequencing in a study of CD8 T cells in ankylosing spondylitis. Regarding the study as a whole: Clones linked to disease, bearing a CD8+ phenotype, were relatively rare in peripheral blood. According to the report, clones linked to the disease were significantly enriched in matched synovial fluid samples taken from ankylosing spondylitis patients. Eight or nine highly homologous variants formed a TCR beta motif that appeared characteristic of ankylosing spondylitis blood.

This clonotype was detected only a few times. Its antigen is still unknown. Germline V lookup: CDR1 SNHLY, CDR2 FYNNEI. The CDR3 is 14 residues long. V lost 6 bases to trimming and J lost 1 base, with 11 bases between them. For TCR beta, libraries came from quantitative 5'-RACE with molecular barcodes. Each CDR3 protein is one row after TCRdb ran MiXCR on the 5' RACE reads. The sample lists about 540,000 distinct CDR3 sequences; about an eighth were seen once. This rearrangement joins TRBV2 to TRBJ2-3, with D possibly TRBD2 on 7 matching bases. The sample consisted of blood, either unsorted or a sorted T cell fraction (not recorded which). This sequence originates from a male donor with ankylosing spondylitis. The CDR3 coding sequence is TGTGCCAGCAGGAAGGGGGGGGGCACAGATACGCAGTATTTT. As protein: CASRKGGGTDTQYF.